The present entry profiles one T cell receptor beta chain with its context. The antigen remains unidentified. Data came from immunoSEQ multiplex PCR; TCRdb stores just in-frame clones and leaves some out. The sample consists of 130,000 or so clones, more than 70% of them appearing once. The germline V gene has CDR1 LNHNV and CDR2 YYDKDF (reference sequence). The CDR3 totals 15 residues. With V trimmed by 5 bases and J by 1 base, 4 bases remained unmatched. This sample is drawn from a study of T cells in localized non-small cell lung cancer. Study results and caveats: Among blood samples, higher T cell density accompanied longer overall survival. Turning up in adjacent lung were a median around 50 of the top 100 tumor clones.

Here the sequenced sample was peripheral blood, taken before any cancer treatment. The rearrangement joins TRBV15 to TRBJ2-3; TRBD2 matches at 9 bases. This TCR was sampled from a female donor of 60 years or more with stage I lung adenocarcinoma. DNA for the CDR3: TGTGCCACCAGCGAATTAGCGGGAGGCACAGATACGCAGTATTTT. Protein product: CATSELAGGTDTQYF.